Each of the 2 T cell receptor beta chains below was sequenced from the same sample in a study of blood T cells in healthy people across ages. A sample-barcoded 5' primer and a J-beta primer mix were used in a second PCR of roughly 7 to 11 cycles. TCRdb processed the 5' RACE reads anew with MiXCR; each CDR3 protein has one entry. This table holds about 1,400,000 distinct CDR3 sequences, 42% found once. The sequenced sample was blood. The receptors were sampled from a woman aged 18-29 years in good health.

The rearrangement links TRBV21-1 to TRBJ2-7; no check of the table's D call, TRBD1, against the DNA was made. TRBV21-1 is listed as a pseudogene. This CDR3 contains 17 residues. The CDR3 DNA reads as TGTGCCATCTGGGGCCAAAGTAGGCAGGGTACAAACTACGAGCAGTACTTC. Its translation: CAIWGQSRQGTNYEQYF.

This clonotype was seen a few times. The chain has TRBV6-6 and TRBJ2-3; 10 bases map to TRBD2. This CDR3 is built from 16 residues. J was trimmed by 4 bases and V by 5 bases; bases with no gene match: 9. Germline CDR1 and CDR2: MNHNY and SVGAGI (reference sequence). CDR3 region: CASSHKLAGSPDTQYF. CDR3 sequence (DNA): TGTGCCAGCAGTCACAAACTAGCGGGGAGCCCAGATACGCAGTATTTT.